This TCR beta chain was sequenced in a study of a mutant IDH1 vaccine in newly diagnosed glioma. In the study overall: Each patient was administered eight vaccinations, scheduled in weeks 1, 3, 5, 7, 11, 15, 19 and 23. The first vaccination came 4-6 weeks after radiotherapy alone, or with temozolomide cycles. Previous treatment comprised radiotherapy, temozolomide, or both, mostly both.

This clone was seen a single time. Its antigen remains unknown. This table comes from immunoSEQ multiplex PCR, and its TCRdb copy is limited to in-frame clones, with some not included. The top ten clones hold just under 4% of a sample with 35,000 to 50,000 clones, approximately 90% of them seen once. Time point given: week 23, last vaccination. The vaccine gave 300 ug of a 20-mer mutant IDH1 peptide subcutaneously per dose. Donors' newly diagnosed IDH1-mutant WHO grade 3 or 4 astrocytomas lacked nuclear ATRX. The CDR3 contains 16 residues. The V and J ends lost 1 base and 1 base, in that order; junction bases with no gene match: 7. CDR1 and CDR2 (germline): SQVTM, ANQGSEA.

The specimen was PBMCs, collected from a glioma patient whose treatment included an IDH1 peptide vaccine. The TCR originated in a man between 50 and 59 years old with glioma. The rearrangement links TRBV29-1 to TRBJ2-4; 7 nucleotides match TRBD1. This CDR3 reads CSVEGRGGPAKNIQYF. CDR3 in DNA: TGCAGCGTTGAAGGGAGAGGGGGCCCTGCCAAAAACATTCAGTACTTC.